Below, 21 T cell receptor beta chains from the same sample are listed, as sequenced in a study of cytomegalovirus exposure and HLA in healthy donors. The data were produced by immunoSEQ multiplex PCR, yet TCRdb's version contains in-frame clones alone and is incomplete. Among roughly 170,000 clones listed, 80% to 85% were seen once. Material for sequencing was PBMCs. These TCRs come from a woman under 30 in good health and CMV-seropositive.

This sequence joins TRBV5-1 and TRBJ2-3; 10 nucleotides align to TRBD1. Germline-derived CDR1 and CDR2 are SGHRS and YFSETQ. After removal of 9 bases from V and 3 bases from J, the junction contained 10 bases not matched to a gene. CDR3 length: 15 amino acids. The CDR3 loop is CATTKDRGSTDTQYF. In nucleotides, the CDR3 is TGCGCCACGACAAAGGACAGGGGGTCTACAGATACGCAGTATTTT.

The CDR3 here is CASSQAGTGGEAFF. In DNA form, the CDR3 reads TGCGCCAGCAGCCAAGCCGGGACAGGGGGTGAAGCTTTCTTT. The rearrangement links TRBV4-1 to TRBJ1-1, with 11 bases aligning to TRBD1. Trimming removed 1 base from V and 7 bases from J; junction bases left unmatched: 2. The CDR3 has 14 residues. CDR1 and CDR2 from the germline V gene are MGHRA and YSYEKL.

V usage is TRBV7-6 and J usage is TRBJ2-2, with D possibly TRBD2 on 7 matching bases. The germline V gene has CDR1 SGHVS and CDR2 FNYEAQ. V shed 5 bases and J shed 4 bases, with 8 bases lying between them. The CDR3 runs 13 residues. CDR3: CASSGGATGELFF. DNA for the CDR3: TGTGCCAGCAGCGGGGGGGCCACCGGGGAGCTGTTTTTT.

Here the CDR3 DNA reads TGTGCCAGCTCCCCAAAAGCGAACACTGAAGCTTTCTTT. Translated, it gives CASSPKANTEAFF. This chain uses TRBV18 with TRBJ1-1; D gene ambiguous. V lost 6 bases and J 1 base, leaving 9 bases between the germline ends. Germline loops: CDR1 KGHSH, CDR2 LQKENI. This CDR3 is 13 amino acids long.

V usage is TRBV6-5 and J usage is TRBJ2-1, with 7 positions matching TRBD2. V was pared by 4 bases and J by 9 bases, with 6 bases of the junction left unmatched. Germline loops: CDR1 MNHEY, CDR2 SVGAGI. The CDR3 spans 13 residues. The CDR3 DNA reads TGTGCCAGCAGTTCTAGACTAGCCGGTGAGCAGTTCTTC. It specifies CASSSRLAGEQFF.

The count of this clone is one. This chain links TRBV9 with TRBJ1-2; 7 bases fit TRBD1. This CDR3 is 15 amino acids long. Looked up from germline, CDR1 is SGDLS and CDR2 is YYNGEE. V was clipped by 6 bases and J by 7 bases; unmatched bases: 15. The CDR3 spells CASNLGGQKLGGYTF. CDR3 bases: TGTGCCAGCAATTTGGGGGGACAGAAATTGGGTGGCTACACCTTC.

The chain combines TRBV19 with TRBJ1-1, with 10 bases that match TRBD1. The CDR3 sequence is 15 residues long. The V gene end was trimmed by 5 bases and the J gene end by 2 bases; junction bases not matched to a gene: 5. Germline V gene data show CDR1 as LNHDA and CDR2 as SQIVND (reference sequence). The DNA of the CDR3 is TGTGCCAGTAGTGACAGGGGGCGAAGTAACACTGAAGCTTTCTTT. Its translation: CASSDRGRSNTEAFF.

Points on this clone: The sample carries other DNA sequences with the same CDR3. The chain has TRBV2 and TRBJ2-6; 8 bases are a match to TRBD1. The V segment lost 5 bases and the J segment 1 base; nucleotides outside the gene matches: 1. CDR1 and CDR2 (germline): SNHLY, FYNNEI. CDR3 size: 15 residues. CDR3 DNA sequence: TGTGCCAGCAGTAGACAGGGGTCTGGGGCCAACGTCCTGACTTTC. Translating gives CASSRQGSGANVLTF.

The rearrangement uses TRBV19 and TRBJ1-1, with TRBD1 matching over 9 bases. Germline V gene sequence: CDR1 LNHDA, CDR2 SQIVND (reference sequence). J gave up 7 bases and V 6 bases, and 0 bases lay outside the gene matches. The CDR3 runs to 11 residues. CDR3 sequence reads: CASRTGGEAFF. As DNA, the CDR3 is TGTGCCAGTAGGACAGGGGGTGAAGCTTTCTTT.

This rearrangement joins TRBV6-6 to TRBJ2-5; 8 nucleotides line up with TRBD2. The trim removed 5 bases at V and 3 bases at J, leaving 11 bases unmatched. There are 16 residues in the CDR3. From germline, CDR1 is MNHNY and CDR2 SVGAGI (reference sequence). The CDR3 is CASSPAGRGGEETQYF. The CDR3 DNA reads as TGTGCCAGCAGTCCCGCGGGCCGGGGGGGCGAAGAGACCCAGTACTTC.

The genes are TRBV27 and TRBJ2-7; 12 positions agree with TRBD2. CDR1 is MNHEY, CDR2 SMNVEV, per germline (reference sequence). The CDR3 consists of 15 residues. V trimming: 5 bases; J trimming: 5 bases; junction bases outside the gene matches: 7. The chain's CDR3 is CASSPLTSGGHEQYF. For the CDR3, the DNA is TGTGCCAGCAGTCCGCTGACTAGCGGGGGCCACGAGCAGTACTTC.

This chain uses TRBV4-1 with TRBJ1-1; D not resolved. V lost 0 bases and J lost 1, with 15 bases in between. The CDR3 extends over 17 amino acids. Germline loops: CDR1 MGHRA, CDR2 YSYEKL. CDR3 sequence (DNA): TGCGCCAGCAGCCAAGACCTGTGGAGAGATCCGAACACTGAAGCTTTCTTT. It is translated as CASSQDLWRDPNTEAFF.

The gene calls are TRBV27 and TRBJ1-1; D not certain. The germline CDR1 and CDR2 sequences are MNHEY and SMNVEV (reference sequence). Trimming left V 6 bases short and J 5 bases short, with 7 bases between. This CDR3 has 11 amino acids. The CDR3 sequence is CASRVGTEAFF. As DNA, the CDR3 is TGTGCCAGCAGGGTCGGGACTGAAGCTTTCTTT.

The chain employs TRBV6-1 and TRBJ1-1; D is ambiguous. Trimming cost V 2 bases and J 3 bases, with 25 bases left between them. CDR1 and CDR2 from the germline V gene are MNHNS and SASEGT. The CDR3 is 19 residues long. CDR3 sequence (DNA): TGTGCCAGCAGTGAACGGGCGTGGGCTCTGAGGGATCAGGACACTGAAGCTTTCTTT. The encoded protein is CASSERAWALRDQDTEAFF.

This clone occurred once. The chain carries TRBV6-4 and TRBJ2-3; TRBD2 matches 13 bases. The CDR3 spans 14 residues. The V gene's germline CDR1 is MRHNA and CDR2 SNTAGT. V dropped 6 bases and J dropped 6; count of bases not matched to a gene: 3. CDR3 coding DNA: TGTGCCAGCAGCCCGGGACTAGCGGGGGATACGCAGTATTTT. The encoded protein is CASSPGLAGDTQYF.

The chain joins TRBV27 to TRBJ2-7; 11 bases map to TRBD2. Germline V gives CDR1 MNHEY, CDR2 SMNVEV (reference sequence). V was clipped by 6 bases and J by 4 bases; unmatched bases: 8. This CDR3 has 15 residues. The CDR3 spells CASSTGTSGVYEQYF. The CDR3 region has the DNA TGTGCCAGCAGCACCGGGACTAGCGGAGTTTACGAGCAGTACTTC.

The V gene is TRBV27, the J gene TRBJ1-3; D might be TRBD1 (6 bases). Germline V CDR1 and CDR2: MNHEY, SMNVEV (reference sequence). V lost 7 bases to trimming and J lost 7 bases, with 29 bases between them. CDR3 size: 18 residues. The CDR3 region has the DNA TGTGCCAGCAACTTTCTGGACAGACGGTCGTACGCAGCGAACACCATATATTTT. Its translation is CASNFLDRRSYAANTIYF.

This clone appeared once. This rearrangement joins TRBV11-1 to TRBJ1-5, with D hard to call. Between the trimmed V and J ends, which lost 5 bases and 4 bases, there was a span of 9 bases. Germline CDR1 reads SGHAT; CDR2 reads FQDESV (reference sequence). This CDR3 contains 13 residues. Here the CDR3 reads CASSPTENQPQHF. For the CDR3, the DNA is TGTGCCAGCAGCCCTACCGAAAATCAGCCCCAGCATTTT.

This chain connects TRBV11-2 to TRBJ2-1; possibly TRBD1 for D (6 bases). The V gene lost 4 bases and the J gene lost 4 bases, with 14 bases spanning the gap. The CDR3 is 15 amino acids. Looked up from germline, CDR1 is SGHAT and CDR2 is FQNNGV. Written as DNA, the CDR3 is TGTGCCAGCAGCTGGACCCGAACAGGGTACAATGAGCAGTTCTTC. Residues: CASSWTRTGYNEQFF. The complete variable domain, with remaining parts taken from reference TRBV11-2 and TRBJ2-1, reads EAGVAQSPRYKIIEKRQSVAFWCNPISGHATLYWYQQILGQGPKLLIQFQNNGVVDDSQLPKDRFSAERLKGVDSTLKIQPAKLEDSAVYLCASSWTRTGYNEQFFGPGTRLTVL.

This clone was seen a few times. The rearrangement uses TRBV5-4 and TRBJ1-2; D not resolved. The germline gives CDR1 SGHNT, CDR2 YYREEE (reference sequence). This CDR3 spans 16 amino acids. The V and J ends lost 0 bases and 6 bases respectively, with 18 bases between them. CDR3 in DNA: TGTGCCAGCAGCTTGGGGCAGGTCCAATCTGCTAATGGCTACACCTTC. Its translation: CASSLGQVQSANGYTF.

Judged by abundance, this clone is medium-sized. The CDR3 protein is CASSVQSSYNSPLHF. As DNA, the CDR3 is TGTGCCAGCAGTGTACAGAGCTCCTATAATTCACCCCTCCACTTT. The V call is TRBV6-1, the J call TRBJ1-6, with D unresolved. Trimming removed 4 bases from V and 0 bases from J, with 7 bases in between. The CDR3 is 15 residues long. The germline V gene encodes CDR1 MNHNS and CDR2 SASEGT.